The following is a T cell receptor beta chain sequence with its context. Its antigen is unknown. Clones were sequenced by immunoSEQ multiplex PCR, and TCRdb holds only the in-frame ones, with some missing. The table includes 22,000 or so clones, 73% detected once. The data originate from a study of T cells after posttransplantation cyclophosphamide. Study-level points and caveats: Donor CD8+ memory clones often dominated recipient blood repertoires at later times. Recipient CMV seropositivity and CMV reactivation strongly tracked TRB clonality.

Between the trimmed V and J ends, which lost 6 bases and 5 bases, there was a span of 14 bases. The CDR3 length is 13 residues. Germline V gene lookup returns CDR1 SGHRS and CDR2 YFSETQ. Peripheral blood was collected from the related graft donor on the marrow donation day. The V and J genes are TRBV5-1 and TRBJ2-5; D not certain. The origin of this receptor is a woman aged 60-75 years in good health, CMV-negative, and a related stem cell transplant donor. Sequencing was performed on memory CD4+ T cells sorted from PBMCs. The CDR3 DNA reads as TGCGCCAGCAATGATAATCAGGCGGAGACCCAGTACTTC. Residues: CASNDNQAETQYF.